The present T cell receptor (beta chain) was sequenced within a study of blood T cell repertoires in COVID-19. Whole-study context: Material from acute and convalescent COVID-19 was sourced from the United States, Italy and Spain. Sample material is recorded as cDNA or gDNA derived from T cells, B-cell-depleted T cells, or PBMCs.

Authors' methods: The authors estimated nucleated cell counts from reference gene primer amplification. The protocol was immunoSEQ multiplex PCR, while the TCRdb copy is restricted to in-frame clones and leaves out a portion. V and J calls plus clone size are reproduced from that table; the DNA served to infer D and trimming. The table includes tens of thousands of clones, about 83% detected once. Germline CDR1 SGHTA, CDR2 FQGTGA. V was pared by 4 bases and J by 4 bases, with 13 bases between. The CDR3 is 14 residues long. The sample taken for sequencing was peripheral blood. V gene TRBV7-3 combines with J gene TRBJ1-1; D uncertain. This sequence originates from a woman aged 60 to 75 with acute or convalescent COVID-19. Here the CDR3 DNA reads TGTGCCAGCAGCTCCCCACGGGGTGGCACTGAAGCTTTCTTT. Its translation is CASSSPRGGTEAFF.